This T cell receptor beta chain is from a study of blood T cell repertoires in COVID-19. Study-level background: Acute and convalescent COVID-19 samples came from the United States, Italy and Spain. Sources were T cells, B-cell-depleted T cells, or PBMCs; the material itself was cDNA or gDNA.

In the study's own analysis: Estimates of nucleated cell counts were drawn from the amplification of reference gene primers. TCRdb's table, derived via immunoSEQ multiplex PCR, lists solely in-frame clones and lacks some. V and J calls and clone size are copied from that table; D and trimming were computed from the DNA. There are approximately 240,000 clones in the sample; around 80% occur only once, and approximately 5.7% lies in the top ten. Sequenced input: peripheral blood. The TCR originated in a human donor in a cohort sampled during active COVID-19.

The CDR3 spells CASSQEGGEVVFF. The CDR3 nucleotides are TGTGCCAGCAGCCAAGAAGGGGGCGAGGTGGTGTTTTTT. The gene calls are TRBV3-1 (or the pseudogene TRBV3-2) and TRBJ1-4, with 7 bases identical to TRBD1. Germline V lookup: CDR1 LGHDT, CDR2 YNNKEL (reference sequence). The CDR3 contains 13 residues. Unmatched junction bases numbered 7, after V lost 0 bases and J lost 15 bases.